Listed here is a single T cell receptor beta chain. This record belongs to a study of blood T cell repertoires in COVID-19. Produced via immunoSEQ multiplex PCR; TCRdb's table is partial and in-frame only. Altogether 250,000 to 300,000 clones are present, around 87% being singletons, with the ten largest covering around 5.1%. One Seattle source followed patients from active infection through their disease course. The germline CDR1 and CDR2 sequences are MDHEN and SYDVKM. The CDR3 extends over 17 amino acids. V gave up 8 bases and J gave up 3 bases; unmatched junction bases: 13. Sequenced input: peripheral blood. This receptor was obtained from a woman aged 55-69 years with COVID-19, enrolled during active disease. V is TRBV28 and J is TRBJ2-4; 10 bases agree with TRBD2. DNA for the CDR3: TGTGCCAGCTGGGGAGCGGGAGGGCCGATACGCAAAAACATTCAGTACTTC. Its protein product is CASWGAGGPIRKNIQYF. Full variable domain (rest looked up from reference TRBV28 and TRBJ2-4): DVKVTQSSRYLVKRTGEKVFLECVQDMDHENMFWYRQDPGLGLRLIYFSYDVKMKEKGDIPEGYSVSREKKERFSLILESASTNQTSMYLCASWGAGGPIRKNIQYFGAGTRLSVL.